One and the same sample provided the 15 T cell receptor beta chains below, sequenced in a study of blood T cells in healthy people across ages. It was with a sample-barcoded 5' primer and a J-beta primer mix that a second PCR of about 7 to 12 cycles was run. MiXCR, applied by TCRdb to the 5' RACE reads, yields one record per CDR3 protein. The data show 950,000 to 1,200,000 distinct CDR3 sequences, 30% to 40% seen once. Sequenced: blood. The source is a young man in good health.

This CDR3 reads CASSQGIMNTEAFF. The CDR3 coding sequence is TGTGCCAGCAGCCAGGGCATCATGAACACTGAAGCTTTCTTT. The chain joins TRBV7-9 to TRBJ1-1; tentatively, D is TRBD1 (5 bases). V lost 5 bases, J lost 0 bases, and 10 bases lay in between. CDR3 size: 14 residues. Germline CDR1 and CDR2: SEHNR and FQNEAQ (reference sequence).

This clonotype was observed a handful of times. CDR3 nucleotides: TGTGCCAGCAGCGTAGATAGTCCTAGCGGGGAGAACACCGGGGAGCTGTTTTTT. It yields the protein CASSVDSPSGENTGELFF. The gene calls are TRBV9 and TRBJ2-2; 9 positions agree with TRBD2. Germline CDR1 and CDR2: SGDLS and YYNGEE. The CDR3 extends over 18 amino acids. Unmatched junction bases numbered 7, after V lost 0 bases and J lost 1 base.

This clonotype was found a few times. CDR3: CASSLFGGNEKLFF. The CDR3 DNA reads as TGTGCCAGCAGCTTATTTGGGGGTAACGAAAAACTGTTTTTT. The rearrangement uses TRBV7-6 and TRBJ1-4; D might be TRBD1 (5 bases). The CDR3 has 14 amino acids. Germline CDR1 SGHVS, CDR2 FNYEAQ. The V end lost 2 bases, the J end lost 8 bases, and 12 bases lay between the germline ends.

Turning to this clonotype: This may come from a read error, since a much larger clone is one base off. This sequence joins TRBV4-3 and TRBJ2-5; the match to TRBD1 covers 7 bases. This CDR3 is built from 14 residues. Trimming cost V 4 bases and J 11 bases; bases outside gene matches: 13. Germline CDR1 reads LGHNA; CDR2 reads YSLEER. In DNA, the CDR3 is TGCGCCAGCAGCCCGGGGACAGTTGACAATGAGCAGTACTTC. As protein: CASSPGTVDNEQYF.

CDR3 residues: CSARDVTGADTQYF. In nucleotides, the CDR3 is TGCAGTGCTAGAGATGTGACGGGGGCCGATACGCAGTATTTT. The chain joins TRBV20-1 to TRBJ2-3; either TRBD1 or TRBD2 may fit D (6 bases each). From germline, CDR1 is DFQATT and CDR2 SNEGSKA (reference sequence). V lost 0 bases to trimming and J lost 6 bases, with 13 bases between them. This CDR3 spans 14 amino acids.

CDR3 loop: CASRNGNQPQHF. For the CDR3, the DNA is TGTGCCAGCAGAAACGGCAATCAGCCCCAGCATTTT. The genes are TRBV6-1 and TRBJ1-5; D remains ambiguous. Trimming left V 6 bases short and J 2 bases short, with 5 bases between. The CDR3 covers 12 residues. CDR1 is MNHNS, CDR2 SASEGT, per germline.

In the case of this clonotype: A much larger clone differs by one base, so this may be a read error. V is TRBV7-2 and J is TRBJ2-5; D unresolved. The DNA matches TRBJ2-7 better at its end, which makes the J call doubtful. The CDR3 is made up of 13 amino acids. The germline V gene has CDR1 SGHTA and CDR2 FQGNSA. The CDR3 DNA follows: TGTGCCAGCAGCCGCGACCCTTTATACGAGCAGTACTTC. Amino acid sequence: CASSRDPLYEQYF.

The chain recombines TRBV5-1 with TRBJ2-3; 10 positions agree with TRBD2. From germline, CDR1 is SGHRS and CDR2 YFSETQ. With 0 bases clipped from V and 3 bases from J, the junction kept 13 bases outside the gene matches. The CDR3 runs to 19 residues. The CDR3 DNA sequence: TGCGCCAGCAGCTTGGCCTCGACGAGCGGGGGGGATACTACAGATACGCAGTATTTT. It encodes CASSLASTSGGDTTDTQYF.

This sequence joins TRBV12-3 or TRBV12-4 and TRBJ2-5; D uncertain. This CDR3 is 16 amino acids long. V lost 2 bases and J lost 2, with 15 bases in between. Here the CDR3 reads CASSLSVCYGQETQYF. DNA of the CDR3: TGTGCCAGCAGTTTATCCGTCTGTTACGGTCAAGAGACCCAGTACTTC.

In its sample, this clonotype was seen a few times. A single base separates this from a much larger clone, so it may be a read error. The chain uses TRBV24-1 and TRBJ2-1; weak D call: TRBD1 (6 bases). The DNA end is a closer match to TRBJ2-7, so the J assignment may be wrong. Germline CDR1 KGHDR, CDR2 SFDVKD. This CDR3 is built from 14 residues. The chain's CDR3 is CATRVWGQSNEQYF. In DNA form, the CDR3 reads TGTGCCACCAGAGTCTGGGGGCAAAGCAATGAGCAGTACTTC.

With regard to this clonotype: Sequence at one end of the junction differs from germline and may be a read error. The chain combines TRBV18 with TRBJ2-7; D remains unclear. Germline-derived CDR1 and CDR2 are KGHSH and LQKENI. This CDR3 spans 14 amino acids. This CDR3 is CAISPPTDAYEQYF. CDR3 coding DNA: TGTGCCATCTCACCCCCAACAGATGCCTACGAGCAGTACTTC.

The chain links TRBV6-5 to TRBJ2-1; a possible D gene is TRBD1 (6 bases). Trimming shortened V by 4 bases and J by 7 bases, and 14 bases separated the two germline ends. Germline V gene sequence: CDR1 MNHEY, CDR2 SVGAGI. The CDR3 is 14 residues long. In DNA, the CDR3 is TGTGCCAGCAGTTGGGGGCCCTCCCGGAATGAGCAGTTCTTC. This codes for CASSWGPSRNEQFF.

This clonotype was counted only a few times. This chain links TRBV20-1 with TRBJ2-6; D unclear. The germline V and J ends were trimmed by 3 bases and 0 bases, with 3 bases remaining between them. Germline lookup yields CDR1 DFQATT and CDR2 SNEGSKA (reference sequence). This CDR3 has 13 amino acids. The CDR3 sequence is CSASVSGANVLTF. The CDR3 DNA is TGCAGTGCTAGTGTCTCTGGGGCCAACGTCCTGACTTTC.

This clonotype has just a few counts. The chain combines TRBV12-3 or TRBV12-4 with TRBJ2-1; 7 positions agree with TRBD1. V was clipped by 7 bases and J by 6 bases; unmatched bases: 6. The CDR3 spans 13 residues. CDR3 residues: CASITGDGNEQFF. CDR3 in DNA: TGTGCCAGCATAACAGGGGACGGCAATGAGCAGTTCTTC.

Worth noting for this clonotype: One end of the junction does not line up with germline, which may come from a read error. This chain connects TRBV12-5 to TRBJ2-2; D is perhaps TRBD2 (6 bases). The germline gives CDR1 LGHNT, CDR2 FRNRAP. CDR3 length equals 16 residues. The CDR3 spells CASGLGRGMNTGELFF. The CDR3, as DNA: TGTGCTAGTGGGTTGGGACGGGGGATGAACACCGGGGAGCTGTTTTTT.